Listed here is a single T cell receptor (beta chain). Antigen: not known. The data derive from a study of T-cell memory formation after mild COVID-19. TCRdb recomputed calls from the 5' RACE reads with MiXCR, one row per CDR3 protein. The sample carries approximately 410,000 distinct CDR3 sequences, around 22% recorded once. Whole-study results and caveats: Clones contracting over day 15 to 85 were CD4/CD8 balanced, with later expanders leaning CD4+.

This TCR was sampled from an adult woman who had mild COVID-19 (a few samples of this study predate the infection). Cell type and time point are not known. The material sequenced was PBMCs or a T cell subset sorted from them (not recorded which).

DNA for the CDR3: TGTGCCAGCACCCCGACGAGCGCCTACGAGCAGTACTTC. Residues: CASTPTSAYEQYF. The V and J genes are TRBV25-1 and TRBJ2-7; the D is unclear. The CDR3 covers 13 residues. The V gene's germline CDR1 is MGHDK and CDR2 SYGVNS. Trimming left V 7 bases short and J 2 bases short, with 12 bases between.